These T cell receptor beta chains were read from a single sample in a study of T cell responses to AZD1222 COVID-19 vaccine. The repertoire was sequenced with immunoSEQ multiplex PCR; TCRdb's copy has only in-frame clones and lacks some. This sample carries about 130,000 clones, roughly 88% of them seen once, and the ten largest clones take 7.5% to 8%. This material consisted of peripheral blood, taken on day 0 of AZD1222 vaccination. Receptors originate from an adult in good health. Each CDR3 is given with its conserved first and last residue. The D gene is left open where the match is weak. Clone size is not always given. Where it is, it says once, few, many or a class for expanded clones.

V gene,J gene,clone size,D gene,CDR3 DNA,CDR3 protein
TRBV3-1/TRBV3-2,TRBJ1-6,-,TRBD1,TGTGCCAGCAGCCAACCCGGGACAGGGATAAGCTCACCCCTCCACTTT,CASSQPGTGISSPLHF
TRBV4-1,TRBJ2-2,-,TRBD2,TGCGCCAGCAATGGCCGGAGCGGGGGCCTCGGGGAGCTGTTTTTT,CASNGRSGGLGELFF
TRBV6-1,TRBJ2-3,-,-,TGTGCCAGCAGTGAGTCAGGGTCAGATACGCAGTATTTT,CASSESGSDTQYF
TRBV7-2,TRBJ1-4,-,-,TGTGCCAGCAGCGCCCCAGGGGTATCTAATGAAAAACTGTTTTTT,CASSAPGVSNEKLFF
TRBV7-2,TRBJ2-3,-,-,TGTGCCAGCAGCTTAGGCCCCAGGGATACGCAGTATTTT,CASSLGPRDTQYF
TRBV6-2/TRBV6-3,TRBJ2-7,-,TRBD1,TGTGCCAGCGGTTCCGGGACAGGGAGCTCCTACGAGCAGTACTTC,CASGSGTGSSYEQYF
TRBV30,TRBJ1-3,-,-,TGTGCCTGGACTGAGGGGGGAGCCACTGGAAACACCATATATTTT,CAWTEGGATGNTIYF
TRBV19,TRBJ1-4,-,-,TGTGCCAGTAGTATAGCCCCCTCAACTAATGAAAAACTGTTTTTT,CASSIAPSTNEKLFF
TRBV24-1,TRBJ1-2,-,-,TGTGCCACCAGTGATGAGGGTAGGGACTATGGCTACACCTTC,CATSDEGRDYGYTF
TRBV7-8,TRBJ2-7,few,-,TGTGCCAGCAGCTTAGAAGGCAGGGGATACCACGAGCAGTACTTC,CASSLEGRGYHEQYF
TRBV4-1,TRBJ2-5,-,TRBD1,TGCGCCAGCAGCCTCACGACAGGGGCCGGAGAGACCCAGTACTTC,CASSLTTGAGETQYF
TRBV12-5,TRBJ1-6,-,TRBD1,TGTGCTAGTGGTCCGGGACAGGGCAACTATAATTCACCCCTCCACTTT,CASGPGQGNYNSPLHF
TRBV5-1,TRBJ2-5,-,TRBD1,TGCGCCAGCAGCTACGACAGGGTCAGCGAGACCCAGTACTTC,CASSYDRVSETQYF